Listed below are T cell receptor beta chains from one sample, sequenced in a study of blood T cell repertoires in COVID-19. TCRdb's copy holds only in-frame clones and misses some; the assay was immunoSEQ multiplex PCR. This sample has roughly 50,000 clones, with 85% to 90% found just once. The sequenced material came from peripheral blood. These receptors all come from a human donor in a cohort sampled during active COVID-19. CDR3s include the opening cysteine and the closing phenylalanine or tryptophan.

V gene: TRBV2; J gene: TRBJ2-5; CDR3 protein: CASSEGSGGPQETQYF
V gene: TRBV30; J gene: TRBJ1-6; CDR3 protein: CAWSIGQGARSPLHF
V gene: TRBV28; J gene: TRBJ1-3; CDR3 protein: CASSPPQGSAGNTIYF
V gene: TRBV5-1; J gene: TRBJ2-1; CDR3 protein: CASSLVPGNSGAEQFF
V gene: TRBV14; J gene: TRBJ2-5; CDR3 protein: CASSLLGTSGVETQYF
V gene: TRBV29-1; J gene: TRBJ2-7; CDR3 protein: CSVGGGGGEQYF
V gene: TRBV6-5; J gene: TRBJ2-1; CDR3 protein: CASIIGAGVNNEQFF
V gene: TRBV30; J gene: TRBJ2-1; CDR3 protein: CAWSAAGGFRWQFF
V gene: TRBV12-5; J gene: TRBJ2-1; CDR3 protein: CASGLVRVASNEQFF
V gene: TRBV18; J gene: TRBJ2-7; CDR3 protein: CASSPPNSYEQYF
V gene: TRBV10-3; J gene: TRBJ2-1; CDR3 protein: CAISQLAGASSEQFF
V gene: TRBV5-1; J gene: TRBJ2-1; CDR3 protein: CASSPGSYNEQFF
V gene: TRBV15; J gene: TRBJ2-3; CDR3 protein: CATFAGGPADTQYF
V gene: TRBV7-2; J gene: TRBJ2-1; CDR3 protein: CASSLLVAGAKEQFF
V gene: TRBV7-8; J gene: TRBJ1-1; CDR3 protein: CASSLASGNTEAFF
V gene: TRBV3-1/TRBV3-2; J gene: TRBJ1-1; CDR3 protein: CASSQGDRYTEAFF
V gene: TRBV6-6; J gene: TRBJ2-2; CDR3 protein: CASSRFSGPGELFF
V gene: TRBV15; J gene: TRBJ2-7; CDR3 protein: CATSRGRSPSYEQYF
V gene: TRBV11-2; J gene: TRBJ2-5; CDR3 protein: CASSQIRGPQTQYF
V gene: TRBV23-1; J gene: TRBJ2-5; CDR3 protein: CANPRDRGHQETQYF
V gene: TRBV6-5; J gene: TRBJ2-4; CDR3 protein: CASSGDRVQYF
V gene: TRBV27; J gene: TRBJ1-2; CDR3 protein: CASSLNRGLSGGYTF
V gene: TRBV2; J gene: TRBJ2-7; CDR3 protein: CASSFTGGKSYEQYF
V gene: TRBV7-9; J gene: TRBJ2-7; CDR3 protein: CAIIPPTGSYEQYF
V gene: TRBV19; J gene: TRBJ2-1; CDR3 protein: CASSSGRGAYNEQFF
V gene: TRBV7-4; J gene: TRBJ2-7; CDR3 protein: CASRSTGGDEQYF
V gene: TRBV5-6; J gene: TRBJ2-7; CDR3 protein: CASSFPQTGLTTYEQYF
V gene: TRBV10-3; J gene: TRBJ1-2; CDR3 protein: CAISEWGQSNYGYTF
V gene: TRBV18; J gene: TRBJ2-7; CDR3 protein: CASSPPLGVDYEQYF
V gene: TRBV6-1; J gene: TRBJ2-1; CDR3 protein: CASSDAWTSGYNEQFF
V gene: TRBV7-8; J gene: TRBJ2-1; CDR3 protein: CASSLGSTRGEQFF
V gene: TRBV10-3; J gene: TRBJ2-7; CDR3 protein: CAISDLTAQGDEQYF
V gene: TRBV6-5; J gene: TRBJ2-7; CDR3 protein: CASSLDRGTYEQYF
V gene: TRBV27; J gene: TRBJ1-1; CDR3 protein: CASSASRGLDAEAFF
V gene: TRBV11-2; J gene: TRBJ1-2; CDR3 protein: CASSPGQGRVYRYTF